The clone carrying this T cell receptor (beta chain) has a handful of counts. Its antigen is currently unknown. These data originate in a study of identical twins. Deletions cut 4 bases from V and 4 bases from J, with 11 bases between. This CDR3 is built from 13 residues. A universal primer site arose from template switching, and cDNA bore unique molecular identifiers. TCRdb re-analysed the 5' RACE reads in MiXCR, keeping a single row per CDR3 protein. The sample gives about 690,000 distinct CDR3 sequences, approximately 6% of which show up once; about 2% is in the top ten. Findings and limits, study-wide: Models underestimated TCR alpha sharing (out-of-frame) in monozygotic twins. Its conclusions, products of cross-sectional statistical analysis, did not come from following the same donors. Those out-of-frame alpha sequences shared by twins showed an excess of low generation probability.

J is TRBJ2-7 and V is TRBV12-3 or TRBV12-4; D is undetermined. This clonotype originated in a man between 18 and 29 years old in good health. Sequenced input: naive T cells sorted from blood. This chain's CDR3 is CASSYQVDYEQYF. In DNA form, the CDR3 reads TGTGCCAGCAGTTATCAAGTGGATTACGAGCAGTACTTC.